The 31 T cell receptor beta chains in this list originate from one sample, sequenced in a study of CD8 T cells in Susac syndrome. When the RNA was reverse transcribed, random hexamers were used with an input of about 0.5 to 1 ug. TCRdb fed the immunoSEQ multiplex PCR reads into MiXCR, producing one record per CDR3 protein. The table has about 23,000 distinct CDR3 sequences, 90% to 95% seen once. What was sequenced was CD8+ T cells from PBMCs. Receptor source: a human donor with Susac syndrome.

The chain links TRBV6-2 or TRBV6-3 to TRBJ2-7, with D uncertain. This CDR3 region has 14 residues. The germline gives CDR1 MNHEY, CDR2 SVGEGT. V was pared by 8 bases and J by 3 bases, with 17 bases between. The CDR3 DNA reads TGTGCCAGCGCCCCTTTAGGACGGTTCTACGAGCAGTACTTC. It encodes CASAPLGRFYEQYF.

This chain connects TRBV9 to TRBJ2-5; perhaps D is TRBD1 or TRBD2 (5 bases each). Between the trimmed V and J ends, which lost 4 bases and 6 bases, there was a span of 16 bases. Germline CDR1 reads SGDLS; CDR2 reads YYNGEE. This CDR3 is 14 amino acids long. The CDR3 bases are TGTGCCAGCAGCTTGTCGGGGCAGGGAAAGACCCAGTACTTC. It yields the protein CASSLSGQGKTQYF.

The chain recombines TRBV7-2 with TRBJ2-7; 14 nucleotides agree with TRBD2. The CDR3 loop spans 15 amino acids. The V gene end was trimmed by 4 bases and the J gene end by 6 bases; junction bases not matched to a gene: 5. Germline assignment: CDR1 SGHTA and CDR2 FQGNSA. As DNA, the CDR3 is TGTGCCAGCAGCTCCTGGGGACTAGCGGGGGCCGAGCAGTACTTC. This codes for CASSSWGLAGAEQYF. Based on the CDR3 plus reference TRBV7-2 and TRBJ2-7, the full variable domain is GAGVSQSPSNKVTEKGKDVELRCDPISGHTALYWYRQSLGQGLEFLIYFQGNSAPDKSGLPSDRFSAERTGGSVSTLTIQRTQQEDSAVYLCASSSWGLAGAEQYFGPGTRLTVT.

This sequence joins TRBV27 and TRBJ2-7; TRBD1 might be the D (6 bases). With 5 bases removed from V and 0 bases from J, the gap between germline ends came to 11 bases. Looked up from germline, CDR1 is MNHEY and CDR2 is SMNVEV (reference sequence). The CDR3 loop spans 14 amino acids. CDR3 bases: TGTGCCAGCAGTCTCGGACAGCCCTCCTACGAGCAGTACTTC. Translated: CASSLGQPSYEQYF.

V and J are TRBV24-1 and TRBJ2-3; D is undetermined. This CDR3 comprises 15 residues. Trimming pared 4 bases from V and 4 bases from J, leaving 14 bases between. Germline values: CDR1 KGHDR, CDR2 SFDVKD. CDR3 bases: TGTGCCACCAGTGACTTGGCGACGGTCGCAGATACGCAGTATTTT. Translation gives CATSDLATVADTQYF.

The rearrangement joins TRBV28 to TRBJ1-5; no reliable D call. Germline V gene sequence: CDR1 MDHEN, CDR2 SYDVKM. Trimming shortened V by 5 bases and J by 3 bases, and 11 bases separated the two germline ends. CDR3 length: 14 residues. CDR3 amino acids: CASSARSVNQPQHF. For the CDR3, the DNA is TGTGCCAGCAGTGCCCGGAGTGTCAATCAGCCCCAGCATTTT.

This chain connects TRBV11-1 to TRBJ2-3; D possibly uses TRBD1 or TRBD2 (5 bases each). This CDR3 comprises 15 residues. Germline CDR1 and CDR2: SGHAT and FQDESV (reference sequence). V was trimmed by 3 bases and J by 2 bases, leaving 12 bases between them. CDR3 DNA: TGTGCCAGCAGCTTGTTGGGGGAATACACAGATACGCAGTATTTT. This codes for CASSLLGEYTDTQYF. The full variable domain, rest sourced from reference TRBV11-1 and TRBJ2-3, is EAEVAQSPRYKITEKSQAVAFWCDPISGHATLYWYRQILGQGPELLVQFQDESVVDDSQLPKDRFSAERLKGVDSTLKIQPAELGDSAMYLCASSLLGEYTDTQYFGPGTRLTVL.

V is TRBV28 and J is TRBJ2-2, with 7 bases identical to TRBD1. The CDR3 extends over 12 amino acids. J lost 6 bases, V lost 10 bases, and 5 bases had no gene match. Germline CDR1 reads MDHEN; CDR2 reads SYDVKM. The CDR3 region is CAIKQGSGELFF. The CDR3 region has the DNA TGTGCCATTAAACAGGGGTCCGGGGAGCTGTTTTTT.

This chain connects TRBV5-1 to TRBJ2-7; TRBD1 aligns across 7 bases. Germline lookup yields CDR1 SGHRS and CDR2 YFSETQ. Trimming took 0 bases from V and 2 from J; bases not matched to a gene: 2. The CDR3 is 14 residues long. The CDR3 DNA reads TGCGCCAGCAGCTTGGAGGGGGCCCCCTACGAGCAGTACTTC. Translation gives CASSLEGAPYEQYF.

This chain joins TRBV9 and TRBJ2-2; 11 nucleotides match TRBD2. CDR1 and CDR2 from the germline V gene are SGDLS and YYNGEE. This CDR3 is 15 amino acids long. The V segment lost 2 bases and the J segment 6 bases; nucleotides outside the gene matches: 3. CDR3 DNA: TGTGCCAGCAGCGTTAGCGGGGGGGCTCCCGGGGAGCTGTTTTTT. It specifies CASSVSGGAPGELFF.

This clonotype occurred once. CDR3 amino acids: CASSLWDRHGGINQPQHF. The CDR3 region has the DNA TGTGCCAGCAGCCTGTGGGACAGGCACGGGGGGATCAATCAGCCCCAGCATTTT. This chain uses TRBV5-6 with TRBJ1-5, with 8 bases identical to TRBD1. V was pared by 4 bases and J by 3 bases, with 15 bases of the junction left unmatched. This CDR3 spans 18 amino acids. CDR1 and CDR2 (germline): SGHDT, YYEEEE.

The chain combines TRBV29-1 with TRBJ2-1, with 10 bases identical to TRBD2. CDR3 length: 18 residues. Germline-derived CDR1 and CDR2 are SQVTM and ANQGSEA. Unmatched junction bases numbered 19, after V lost 3 bases and J lost 8 bases. In DNA, the CDR3 is TGCAGCGTTGAGAATTGGGTTAGCGGGGGGAGAGGGGATCATGAGCAGTTCTTC. This sequence encodes CSVENWVSGGRGDHEQFF.

V and J are TRBV9 and TRBJ2-5; 8 nucleotides align to TRBD1. Germline trimming cut 1 base from V and 3 bases from J; bases unmatched to any gene: 8. The germline CDR1 and CDR2 sequences are SGDLS and YYNGEE. The CDR3 is 16 residues long. CDR3 protein: CASSVTPGTGKETQYF. The DNA of the CDR3 is TGTGCCAGCAGCGTAACCCCCGGGACAGGCAAAGAGACCCAGTACTTC.

The V and J genes are TRBV6-5 and TRBJ1-3; D unclear. Trimming took 4 bases from V and 0 from J, leaving 13 bases between them. The CDR3 runs to 16 residues. From germline, CDR1 is MNHEY and CDR2 SVGAGI. The CDR3 loop is CASSSLPRGSGNTIYF. CDR3 DNA sequence: TGTGCCAGCAGTTCCCTCCCCCGGGGCTCTGGAAACACCATATATTTT.

The chain carries TRBV6-5 and TRBJ1-1; D is uncertain. The CDR3 consists of 13 residues. Germline assignment: CDR1 MNHEY and CDR2 SVGAGI. V lost 2 bases, J lost 7 bases, and 11 bases lay in between. The CDR3 sequence is CASSYDGLGEAFF. CDR3 DNA: TGTGCCAGCAGTTACGATGGTCTCGGTGAAGCTTTCTTT.

The gene calls are TRBV9 and TRBJ2-7; a possible D gene is TRBD1 (5 bases). The ends were cut back, 0 bases at V and 0 bases at J, with 7 bases in the middle. The germline V gene has CDR1 SGDLS and CDR2 YYNGEE. The CDR3 extends over 14 amino acids. CDR3 DNA: TGTGCCAGCAGCGTAGAGACAGCCTCCTACGAGCAGTACTTC. It is translated as CASSVETASYEQYF.

This rearrangement joins TRBV5-1 to TRBJ1-1; D possibly corresponds to TRBD1 (6 bases). V was clipped by 0 bases and J by 5 bases, with 14 bases between them. Germline CDR1 SGHRS, CDR2 YFSETQ. The CDR3 consists of 15 residues. As DNA, the CDR3 is TGCGCCAGCAGCTTGGCCCTCGGGGGCAGTACTGAAGCTTTCTTT. This encodes CASSLALGGSTEAFF.

This chain joins TRBV6-1 and TRBJ1-5; 10 nucleotides agree with TRBD1. J was trimmed by 5 bases and V by 6 bases; bases with no gene match: 4. CDR3 length: 14 residues. Germline values: CDR1 MNHNS, CDR2 SASEGT. The CDR3 loop is CASSGDRGYQPQHF. In nucleotides, the CDR3 is TGTGCCAGCAGCGGGGACAGGGGATATCAGCCCCAGCATTTT.

This chain connects TRBV3-1 to TRBJ1-5; TRBD1 is a possible D gene (6 bases). Trimming pared 1 base from V and 2 bases from J, leaving 27 bases between. There are 21 residues in the CDR3. Germline-derived CDR1 and CDR2 are LGHDT and YNNKEL (reference sequence). CDR3 region: CASSQVRRRGAAGLGNQPQHF. The CDR3 DNA reads as TGTGCCAGCAGCCAAGTCCGTCGTCGGGGGGCTGCGGGATTAGGCAATCAGCCCCAGCATTTT.

The chain couples TRBV6-5 to TRBJ1-2, with a tentative D call TRBD1 (6 bases). V was trimmed by 4 bases and J by 4 bases, leaving 13 bases between them. The CDR3 sequence is 14 residues long. Germline V lookup: CDR1 MNHEY, CDR2 SVGAGI. The CDR3 sequence: CASSFTDRVYGYTF. The CDR3 nucleotides are TGTGCCAGCAGTTTTACGGACAGAGTCTATGGCTACACCTTC.

This clonotype was counted only a few times. V is TRBV27 and J is TRBJ1-2; tentative D call: TRBD1 (5 bases). CDR1 is MNHEY, CDR2 SMNVEV, per germline (reference sequence). V was pared by 5 bases and J by 1 base, with 17 bases between. This CDR3 has 16 residues. CDR3 nucleotide sequence: TGTGCCAGCAGTCCTTCCCAGGGCGAATATAACTATGGCTACACCTTC. As protein: CASSPSQGEYNYGYTF.

There are a few counts of this clonotype. This rearrangement joins TRBV4-1 to TRBJ2-1; 12 nucleotides agree with TRBD2. The CDR3 totals 17 residues. With V trimmed by 1 base and J by 2 bases, 3 bases remained unmatched. CDR1 and CDR2 from the germline V gene are MGHRA and YSYEKL. This chain's CDR3 is CASSQAWTSGAYNEQFF. In DNA form, the CDR3 reads TGCGCCAGCAGCCAAGCTTGGACTAGCGGGGCCTACAATGAGCAGTTCTTC.

The chain uses TRBV6-5 and TRBJ1-1, with a weak D call TRBD1 (5 bases). Germline CDR1 reads MNHEY; CDR2 reads SVGAGI. This CDR3 spans 14 amino acids. With 3 bases removed from V and 4 bases from J, the gap between germline ends came to 12 bases. The CDR3 DNA reads as TGTGCCAGCAGTTATGGGGGTGTTGGCACTGAAGCTTTCTTT. It encodes CASSYGGVGTEAFF.

The V gene is TRBV27, the J gene TRBJ2-5; 7 bases are a match to TRBD1. V shed 7 bases and J 2 bases; nucleotides not matched to a gene: 7. Germline V gene data show CDR1 as MNHEY and CDR2 as SMNVEV (reference sequence). The CDR3 length is 14 residues. CDR3 coding DNA: TGTGCCAGCAATCCGCTGGACAGGCAAGAGACCCAGTACTTC. Translated, it gives CASNPLDRQETQYF.

The rearrangement joins TRBV6-5 to TRBJ2-1; the D is unclear. The V and J ends lost 0 bases and 9 bases respectively, with 12 bases between them. Germline V CDR1 and CDR2: MNHEY, SVGAGI. This CDR3 is built from 14 residues. The CDR3 region is CASSYSYSPFEQFF. The CDR3 bases are TGTGCCAGCAGTTACTCTTACAGCCCATTTGAGCAGTTCTTC.

The rearrangement joins TRBV6-1 to TRBJ1-1; TRBD1 aligns across 11 bases. Germline V CDR1 and CDR2: MNHNS, SASEGT. This CDR3 has 18 residues. The V segment lost 5 bases and the J segment 3 bases; nucleotides outside the gene matches: 14. CDR3 sequence (DNA): TGTGCCAGCAGTCCCCCGCCGTGGACAGGGGGCGAGTACACTGAAGCTTTCTTT. This gives the protein CASSPPPWTGGEYTEAFF.

The V gene is TRBV6-5, the J gene TRBJ1-2; no clear D. CDR3 length: 14 residues. Germline CDR1 and CDR2: MNHEY and SVGAGI. Trimming removed 0 bases at V and 2 bases at J, with 7 bases between. CDR3: CASSYSHANYGYTF. DNA of the CDR3: TGTGCCAGCAGTTACTCACACGCCAACTATGGCTACACCTTC.

The chain links TRBV5-4 to TRBJ2-7, with TRBD1 identical over 11 bases. J lost 4 bases, V lost 1 base, and 4 bases had no gene match. The CDR3 consists of 15 residues. Germline CDR1 reads SGHNT; CDR2 reads YYREEE (reference sequence). The CDR3 coding sequence is TGTGCCAGCAGCTTGAAAGGACAGGGGGCTTACGAGCAGTACTTC. Translating gives CASSLKGQGAYEQYF.

The CDR3 region is CASPTGDHYEQYF. Written as DNA, the CDR3 is TGCGCCAGCCCGACAGGGGATCACTACGAGCAGTACTTC. J is TRBJ2-7 and V is TRBV10-1; TRBD1 agrees at 8 bases. Germline V gene sequence: CDR1 WNHNN, CDR2 SYGVQD (reference sequence). After removal of 8 bases from V and 3 bases from J, the junction contained 6 bases not matched to a gene. This CDR3 comprises 13 residues.

The chain couples TRBV3-1 to TRBJ1-5, with D tentatively TRBD1 (5 bases). Trimming stripped 1 base from V and 7 bases from J, with 11 bases between. Germline V CDR1 and CDR2: LGHDT, YNNKEL (reference sequence). The CDR3 is 14 amino acids. The CDR3 nucleotides are TGTGCCAGCAGCCAAGGGGGGTTAAGACAGCCCCAGCATTTT. Its translation: CASSQGGLRQPQHF.

The chain joins TRBV28 to TRBJ2-4; weak D call: TRBD1 (5 bases). V lost 4 bases to trimming and J lost 1 base, with 11 bases between them. The CDR3 sequence is 15 residues long. Germline CDR1 reads MDHEN; CDR2 reads SYDVKM. The chain's CDR3 is CASSSRVSAKNIQYF. The CDR3 coding sequence is TGTGCCAGCAGTTCCAGGGTTTCGGCCAAAAACATTCAGTACTTC.